A single T cell receptor (beta chain) is shown here with its context. The antigen is unknown. The CDR3 is 16 amino acids. The V gene lost 1 base and the J gene lost 1 base, with 10 bases spanning the gap. Per the germline V gene, CDR1 is KGHSH and CDR2 is LQKENI. The data stem from a study of T cell responses to AZD1222 COVID-19 vaccine. Study-wide findings and caveats: Most donors were white British, females outnumbered males, and clonal diversity was possibly underestimated. No repertoire was sampled before or during the peak T cell response, only after it. Just a handful of people given AZD1222 tested seropositive at baseline.

Clones were sequenced by immunoSEQ multiplex PCR, and TCRdb holds only the in-frame ones, with some missing. The sample holds 150,000 to 200,000 clones, 85% to 90% seen once. The clonotype originates from an adult who received the MenACWY meningococcal vaccine as a control. The rearrangement uses TRBV18 and TRBJ2-2; D may correspond to TRBD1 or TRBD2 (5 bases each). This sample comprised peripheral blood, obtained 28 days after the second dose of the MenACWY control vaccine. The CDR3 sequence is CASSPLQGRNTGELFF. The CDR3 DNA reads TGTGCCAGCTCACCACTGCAGGGACGGAACACCGGGGAGCTGTTTTTT.